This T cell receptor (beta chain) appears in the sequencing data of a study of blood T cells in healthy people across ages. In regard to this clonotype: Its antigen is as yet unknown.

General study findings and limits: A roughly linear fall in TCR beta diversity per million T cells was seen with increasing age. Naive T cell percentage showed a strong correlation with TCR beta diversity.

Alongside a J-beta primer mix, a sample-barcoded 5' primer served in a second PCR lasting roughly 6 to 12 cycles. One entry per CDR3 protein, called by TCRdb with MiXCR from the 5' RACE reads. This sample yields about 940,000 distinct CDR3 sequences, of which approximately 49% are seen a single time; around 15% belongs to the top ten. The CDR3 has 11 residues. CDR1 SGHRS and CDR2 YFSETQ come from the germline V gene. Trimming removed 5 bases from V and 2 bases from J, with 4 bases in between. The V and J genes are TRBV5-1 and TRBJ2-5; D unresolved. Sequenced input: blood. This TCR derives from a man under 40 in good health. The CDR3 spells CASRKQETQYF. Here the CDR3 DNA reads TGCGCCAGCAGGAAACAAGAGACCCAGTACTTC.